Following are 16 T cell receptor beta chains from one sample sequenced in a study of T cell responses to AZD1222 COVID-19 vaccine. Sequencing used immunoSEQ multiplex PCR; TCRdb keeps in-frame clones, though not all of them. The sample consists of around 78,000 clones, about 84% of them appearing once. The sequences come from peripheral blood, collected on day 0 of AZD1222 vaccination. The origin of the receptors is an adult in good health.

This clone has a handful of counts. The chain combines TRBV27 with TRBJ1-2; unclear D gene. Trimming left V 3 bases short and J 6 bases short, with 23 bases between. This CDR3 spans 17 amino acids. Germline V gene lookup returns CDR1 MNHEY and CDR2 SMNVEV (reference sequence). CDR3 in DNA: TGTGCCAGCAGTTTGCGGAGAGCCGCGACATTCTTACATGGCTACACCTTC. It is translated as CASSLRRAATFLHGYTF.

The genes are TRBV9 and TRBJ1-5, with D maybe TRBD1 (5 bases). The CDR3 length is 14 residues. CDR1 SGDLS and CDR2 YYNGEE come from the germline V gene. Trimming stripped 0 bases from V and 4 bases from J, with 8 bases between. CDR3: CASSVGGINQPQHF. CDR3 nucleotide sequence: TGTGCCAGCAGCGTAGGGGGGATAAATCAGCCCCAGCATTTT.

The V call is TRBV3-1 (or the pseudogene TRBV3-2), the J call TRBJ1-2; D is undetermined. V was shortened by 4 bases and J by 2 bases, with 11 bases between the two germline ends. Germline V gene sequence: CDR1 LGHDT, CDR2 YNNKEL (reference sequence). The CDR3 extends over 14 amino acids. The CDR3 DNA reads TGTGCCAGCAGCCTATACCAGGAGAACTATGGCTACACCTTC. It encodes CASSLYQENYGYTF.

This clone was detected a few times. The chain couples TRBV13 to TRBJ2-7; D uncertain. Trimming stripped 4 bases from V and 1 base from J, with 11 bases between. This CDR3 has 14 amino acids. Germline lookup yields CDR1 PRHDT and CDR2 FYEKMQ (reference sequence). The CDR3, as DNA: TGTGCCAGCAGCTGGGTTGCTTTTTCCTACGAGCAGTACTTC. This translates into CASSWVAFSYEQYF.

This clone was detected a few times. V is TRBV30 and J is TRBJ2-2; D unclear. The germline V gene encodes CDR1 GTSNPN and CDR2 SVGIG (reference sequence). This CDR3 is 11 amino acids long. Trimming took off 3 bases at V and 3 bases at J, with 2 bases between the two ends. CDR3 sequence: CAWRDTGELFF. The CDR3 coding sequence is TGTGCCTGGAGGGACACCGGGGAGCTGTTTTTT.

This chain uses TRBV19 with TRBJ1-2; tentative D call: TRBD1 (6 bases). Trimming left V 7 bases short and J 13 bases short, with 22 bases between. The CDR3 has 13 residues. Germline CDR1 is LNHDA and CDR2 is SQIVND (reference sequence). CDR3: CASTMSGRGGPTF. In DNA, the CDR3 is TGTGCCAGTACTATGTCCGGGAGGGGGGGTCCCACCTTC.

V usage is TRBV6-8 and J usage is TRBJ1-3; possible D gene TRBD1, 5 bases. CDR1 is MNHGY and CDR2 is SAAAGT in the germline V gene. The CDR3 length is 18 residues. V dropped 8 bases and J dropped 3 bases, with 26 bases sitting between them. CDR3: CASDPPEAGHCFGNTIYF. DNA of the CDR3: TGTGCCAGCGATCCTCCCGAGGCAGGGCACTGCTTTGGAAACACCATATATTTT.

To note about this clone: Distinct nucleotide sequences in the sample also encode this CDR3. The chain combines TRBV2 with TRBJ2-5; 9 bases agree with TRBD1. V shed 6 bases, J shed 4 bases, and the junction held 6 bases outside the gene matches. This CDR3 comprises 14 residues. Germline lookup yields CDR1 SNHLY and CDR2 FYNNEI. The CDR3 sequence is CASSGRQGGETQYF. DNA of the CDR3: TGTGCCAGCAGCGGGAGACAGGGGGGAGAGACCCAGTACTTC.

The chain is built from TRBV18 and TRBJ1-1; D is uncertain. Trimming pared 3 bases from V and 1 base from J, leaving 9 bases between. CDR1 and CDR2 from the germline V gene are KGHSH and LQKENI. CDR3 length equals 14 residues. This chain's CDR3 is CASSPEQSNTEAFF. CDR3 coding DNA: TGTGCCAGCTCACCGGAACAGTCGAACACTGAAGCTTTCTTT. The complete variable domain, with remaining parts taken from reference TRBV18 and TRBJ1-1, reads NAGVMQNPRHLVRRRGQEARLRCSPMKGHSHVYWYRQLPEEGLKFMVYLQKENIIDESGMPKERFSAEFPKEGPSILRIQQVVRGDSAAYFCASSPEQSNTEAFFGQGTRLTVV.

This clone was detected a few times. The CDR3 DNA reads as TGTGCCAGCAGTTCCTCACCCCGACAGGGGGCGTCAGATACGCAGTATTTT. Protein sequence: CASSSSPRQGASDTQYF. This chain links TRBV28 with TRBJ2-3, with 10 bases aligning to TRBD1. Per germline, CDR1 MDHEN and CDR2 SYDVKM. V lost 4 bases and J lost 4; bases outside the gene matches: 11. The CDR3 has 17 residues.

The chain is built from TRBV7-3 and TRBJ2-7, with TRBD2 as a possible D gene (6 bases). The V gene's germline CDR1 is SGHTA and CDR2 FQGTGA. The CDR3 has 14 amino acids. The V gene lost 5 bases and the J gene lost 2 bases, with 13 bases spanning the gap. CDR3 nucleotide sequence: TGTGCCAGCAGCCCCGGGCCGGGGGCCTACGAGCAGTACTTC. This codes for CASSPGPGAYEQYF.

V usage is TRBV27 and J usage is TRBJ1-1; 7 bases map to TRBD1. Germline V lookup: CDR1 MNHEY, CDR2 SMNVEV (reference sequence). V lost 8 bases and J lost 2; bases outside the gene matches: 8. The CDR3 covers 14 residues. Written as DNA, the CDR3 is TGTGCCAGCGGTAACCGACAGGGTAACACTGAAGCTTTCTTT. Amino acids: CASGNRQGNTEAFF.

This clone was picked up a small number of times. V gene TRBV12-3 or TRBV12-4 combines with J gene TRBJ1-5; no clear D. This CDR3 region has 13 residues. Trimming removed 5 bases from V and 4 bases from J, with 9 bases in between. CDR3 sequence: CASSLDANQPQHF. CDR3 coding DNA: TGTGCCAGCAGTCTAGATGCTAATCAGCCCCAGCATTTT.

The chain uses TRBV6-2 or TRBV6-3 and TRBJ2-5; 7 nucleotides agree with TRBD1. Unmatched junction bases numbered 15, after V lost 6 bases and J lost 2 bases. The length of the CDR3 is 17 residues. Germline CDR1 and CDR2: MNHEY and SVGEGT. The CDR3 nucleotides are TGTGCCAGCAGCGCCCGCCGGGACAGAGGGGCGCAAGAGACCCAGTACTTC. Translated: CASSARRDRGAQETQYF.

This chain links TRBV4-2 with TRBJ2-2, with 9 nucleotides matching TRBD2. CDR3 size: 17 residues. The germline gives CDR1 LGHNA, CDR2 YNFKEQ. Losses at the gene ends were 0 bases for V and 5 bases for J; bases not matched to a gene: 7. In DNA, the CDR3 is TGTGCCAGCAGCCAAGAGGTTCTAGCGGGGCGTACCGGGGAGCTGTTTTTT. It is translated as CASSQEVLAGRTGELFF.

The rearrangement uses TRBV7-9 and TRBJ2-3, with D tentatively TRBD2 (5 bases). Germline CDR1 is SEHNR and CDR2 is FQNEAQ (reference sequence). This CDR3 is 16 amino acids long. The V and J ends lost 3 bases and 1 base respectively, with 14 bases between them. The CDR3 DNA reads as TGTGCCAGCAGCTTCGATGGTGATAGCGGCACAGATACGCAGTATTTT. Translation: CASSFDGDSGTDTQYF.